The 10 T cell receptor beta chains in this list originate from one sample, sequenced in a study of CXCR3-negative and CXCR3-positive naive CD8 T cells. These receptors lack a known antigen. The study made its TRB cDNA libraries by 5' RACE, adding UMI labels. Following a re-call of the 5' RACE reads, TCRdb has one entry per CDR3 protein and lacks DNA. This sample's clone table lists fewer than 90,000 distinct CDR3 sequences. Whole-study findings and limits: Hydrophobicity was higher for TRB CDR3s found in CXCR3-positive naive cells than in CXCR3-negative naive cells.

The sequenced sample consisted of naive CXCR3+ CD8+ T cells from blood. Documented subset: CD45RO-CCR7+CD27+CD95- naive CD8+ T cells expressing CXCR3 (TNR3+). The source of these receptors is a human donor in good health. Some clones in this sample may be carry-over from other donors' samples.

The chain has TRBV7-2 and TRBJ2-7; TCRdb returns TRBD2, unconfirmable since there is no DNA. Germline V gives CDR1 SGHTA, CDR2 FQGNSA. CDR3 size: 15 residues. The CDR3 loop reads CASSVVDYISYEQYF. Using reference TRBV7-2 and TRBJ2-7 for the parts outside the CDR3, the full variable domain is GAGVSQSPSNKVTEKGKDVELRCDPISGHTALYWYRQSLGQGLEFLIYFQGNSAPDKSGLPSDRFSAERTGGSVSTLTIQRTQQEDSAVYLCASSVVDYISYEQYFGPGTRLTVT.

The chain uses TRBV11-2 and TRBJ2-5. CDR3 length: 13 amino acids. Germline lookup yields CDR1 SGHAT and CDR2 FQNNGV. The CDR3 here is CASSFKYQETQYF. Using reference TRBV11-2 and TRBJ2-5 for the parts outside the CDR3, the full variable domain is EAGVAQSPRYKIIEKRQSVAFWCNPISGHATLYWYQQILGQGPKLLIQFQNNGVVDDSQLPKDRFSAERLKGVDSTLKIQPAKLEDSAVYLCASSFKYQETQYFGPGTRLLVL.

The chain has TRBV12-3 or TRBV12-4 and TRBJ1-5; lacking DNA, the TRBD1 call made by TCRdb goes unchecked. The CDR3 has 14 residues. CDR3 loop: CASSSGQGGTPQHF.

V usage is TRBV5-1 and J usage is TRBJ2-2; TCRdb's D call of TRBD1 is untestable without DNA. This CDR3 spans 16 amino acids. The germline gives CDR1 SGHRS, CDR2 YFSETQ. CDR3 residues: CASSLSWTGVTGELFF.

The rearrangement joins TRBV29-1 to TRBJ1-5; with no DNA, the TCRdb D assignment of TRBD1 cannot be verified. The CDR3 is 12 amino acids. CDR1 SQVTM and CDR2 ANQGSEA come from the germline V gene. The CDR3 sequence is CSVVTGGNTQHF.

The chain combines TRBV14 with TRBJ1-1. This CDR3 spans 13 amino acids. Germline V gene lookup returns CDR1 SGHDN and CDR2 FVKESK. The CDR3: CASSQSQVTEAFF.

This chain joins TRBV21-1 and TRBJ2-1. TRBV21-1 is listed as a pseudogene. The CDR3 spans 17 residues. The CDR3 is CASSKGPTDCSYNEQFF.

J is TRBJ2-1 and V is TRBV7-9; the TCRdb call, TRBD2, lacks DNA for checking. Germline assignment: CDR1 SEHNR and CDR2 FQNEAQ (reference sequence). CDR3 length: 15 amino acids. The CDR3 region is CASSLSGHRLREQFF. Filled out from reference TRBV7-9 and TRBJ2-1, the complete variable domain reads DTGVSQNPRHKITKRGQNVTFRCDPISEHNRLYWYRQTLGQGPEFLTYFQNEAQLEKSRLLSDRFSAERPKGSFSTLEIQRTEQGDSAMYLCASSLSGHRLREQFFGPGTRLTVL.

The chain recombines TRBV27 with TRBJ2-5; there is no DNA to check the TCRdb D call of TRBD2. The CDR3 covers 17 residues. Per the germline V gene, CDR1 is MNHEY and CDR2 is SMNVEV (reference sequence). The CDR3 here is CASSLSPGSLGGETQYF.

The rearrangement joins TRBV20-1 to TRBJ1-1; the D call from TCRdb, TRBD1, cannot be confirmed without DNA. The germline CDR1 and CDR2 sequences are DFQATT and SNEGSKA (reference sequence). This CDR3 is built from 15 residues. The CDR3 sequence: CSARDWQGSLAEAFF.